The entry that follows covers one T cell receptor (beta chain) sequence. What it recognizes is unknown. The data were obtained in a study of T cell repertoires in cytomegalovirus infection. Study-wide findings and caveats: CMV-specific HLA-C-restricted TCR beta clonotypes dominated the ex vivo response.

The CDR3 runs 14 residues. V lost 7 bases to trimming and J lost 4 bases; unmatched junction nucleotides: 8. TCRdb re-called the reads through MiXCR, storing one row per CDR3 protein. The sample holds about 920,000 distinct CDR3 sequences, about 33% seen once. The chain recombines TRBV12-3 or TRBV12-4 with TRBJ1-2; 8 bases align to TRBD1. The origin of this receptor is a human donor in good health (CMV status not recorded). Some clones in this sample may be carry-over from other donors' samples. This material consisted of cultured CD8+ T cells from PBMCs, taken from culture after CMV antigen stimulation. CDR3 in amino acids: CASKAGGSSYGYTF. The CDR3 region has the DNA TGTGCCAGCAAGGCAGGGGGCAGTAGCTATGGCTACACCTTC.